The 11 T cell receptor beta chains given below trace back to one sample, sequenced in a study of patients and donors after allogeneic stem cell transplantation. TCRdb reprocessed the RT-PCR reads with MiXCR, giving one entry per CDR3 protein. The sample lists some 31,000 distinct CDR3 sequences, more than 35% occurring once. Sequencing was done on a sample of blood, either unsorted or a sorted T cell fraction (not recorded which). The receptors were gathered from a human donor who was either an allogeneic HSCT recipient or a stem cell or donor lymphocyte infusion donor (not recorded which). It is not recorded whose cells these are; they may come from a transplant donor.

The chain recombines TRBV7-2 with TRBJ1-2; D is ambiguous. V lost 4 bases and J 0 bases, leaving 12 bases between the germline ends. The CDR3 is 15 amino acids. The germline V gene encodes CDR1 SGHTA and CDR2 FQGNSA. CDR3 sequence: CASSSRWPANYGYTF. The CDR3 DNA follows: TGTGCCAGCAGCTCCAGATGGCCAGCTAACTATGGCTACACCTTC.

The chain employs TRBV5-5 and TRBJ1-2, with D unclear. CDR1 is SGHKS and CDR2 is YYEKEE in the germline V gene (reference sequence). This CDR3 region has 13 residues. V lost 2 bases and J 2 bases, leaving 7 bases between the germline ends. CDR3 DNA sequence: TGTGCCAGCAGCTTTGCGAGGAACTATGGCTACACCTTC. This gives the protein CASSFARNYGYTF.

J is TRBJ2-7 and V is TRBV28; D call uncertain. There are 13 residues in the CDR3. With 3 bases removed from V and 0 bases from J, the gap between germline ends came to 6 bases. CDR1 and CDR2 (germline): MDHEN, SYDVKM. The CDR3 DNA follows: TGTGCCAGCAGTTTGGGCAGCTCCTACGAGCAGTACTTC. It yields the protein CASSLGSSYEQYF.

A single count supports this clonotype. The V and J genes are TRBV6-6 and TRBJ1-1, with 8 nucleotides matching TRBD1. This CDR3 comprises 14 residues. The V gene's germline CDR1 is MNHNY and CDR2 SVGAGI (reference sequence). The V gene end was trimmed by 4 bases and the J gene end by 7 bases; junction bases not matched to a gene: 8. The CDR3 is CASSSPRQGSEAFF. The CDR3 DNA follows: TGTGCCAGCAGTTCCCCCCGACAGGGGAGTGAAGCTTTCTTT.

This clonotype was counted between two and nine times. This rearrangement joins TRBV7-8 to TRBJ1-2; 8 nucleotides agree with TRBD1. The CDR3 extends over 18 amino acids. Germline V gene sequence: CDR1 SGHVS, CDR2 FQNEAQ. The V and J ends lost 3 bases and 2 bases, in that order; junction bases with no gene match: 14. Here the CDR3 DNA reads TGTGCCAGCAGCTTTCTCATGGGACAGGTGGACGGGAACTATGGCTACACCTTC. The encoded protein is CASSFLMGQVDGNYGYTF.

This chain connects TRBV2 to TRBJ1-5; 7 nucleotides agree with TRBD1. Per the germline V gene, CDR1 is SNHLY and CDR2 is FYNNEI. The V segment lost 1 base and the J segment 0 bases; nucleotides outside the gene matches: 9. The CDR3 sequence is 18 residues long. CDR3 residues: CASSEGRDSRYSNQPQHF. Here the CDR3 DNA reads TGTGCCAGCAGTGAAGGTCGGGACAGCCGATATAGCAATCAGCCCCAGCATTTT.

The CDR3 bases are TGTGCCAGCAGCTCCCGGACAGGAGCCAATGAGCAGTTCTTC. Translation gives CASSSRTGANEQFF. J is TRBJ2-1 and V is TRBV11-2; 7 bases map to TRBD1. V lost 4 bases, J lost 6 bases, and 6 bases stayed unmatched. There are 14 residues in the CDR3. Germline CDR1 and CDR2: SGHAT and FQNNGV.

This CDR3 is CASSLAGQGQKLFF. DNA of the CDR3: TGTGCCAGCAGCTTAGCGGGGCAGGGTCAAAAACTGTTTTTT. J is TRBJ1-4 and V is TRBV7-2; possible D gene TRBD1, 5 bases. CDR3 size: 14 residues. The V end lost 0 bases, the J end lost 9 bases, and 11 bases lay between the germline ends. CDR1 SGHTA and CDR2 FQGNSA come from the germline V gene.

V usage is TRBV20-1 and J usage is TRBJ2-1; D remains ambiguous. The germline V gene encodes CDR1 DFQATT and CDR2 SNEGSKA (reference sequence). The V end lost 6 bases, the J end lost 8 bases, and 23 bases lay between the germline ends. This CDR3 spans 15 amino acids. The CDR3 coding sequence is TGCAGTGCCTTCTCACCGGCAGTACCGACCGATGAGCAGTTCTTC. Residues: CSAFSPAVPTDEQFF.

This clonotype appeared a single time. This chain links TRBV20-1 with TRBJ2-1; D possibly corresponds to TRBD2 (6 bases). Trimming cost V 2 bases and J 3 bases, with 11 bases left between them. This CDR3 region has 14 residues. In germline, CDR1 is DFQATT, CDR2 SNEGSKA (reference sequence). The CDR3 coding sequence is TGCAGTGCTAGACTGGGACTGGGCTACAATGAGCAGTTCTTC. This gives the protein CSARLGLGYNEQFF.

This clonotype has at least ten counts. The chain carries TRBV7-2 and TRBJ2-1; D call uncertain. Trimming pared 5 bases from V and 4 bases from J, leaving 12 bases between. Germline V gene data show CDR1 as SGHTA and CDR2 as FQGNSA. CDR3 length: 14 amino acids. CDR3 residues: CASSPLDRYNEQFF. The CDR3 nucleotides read TGTGCCAGCAGCCCCTTGGACCGATACAATGAGCAGTTCTTC.